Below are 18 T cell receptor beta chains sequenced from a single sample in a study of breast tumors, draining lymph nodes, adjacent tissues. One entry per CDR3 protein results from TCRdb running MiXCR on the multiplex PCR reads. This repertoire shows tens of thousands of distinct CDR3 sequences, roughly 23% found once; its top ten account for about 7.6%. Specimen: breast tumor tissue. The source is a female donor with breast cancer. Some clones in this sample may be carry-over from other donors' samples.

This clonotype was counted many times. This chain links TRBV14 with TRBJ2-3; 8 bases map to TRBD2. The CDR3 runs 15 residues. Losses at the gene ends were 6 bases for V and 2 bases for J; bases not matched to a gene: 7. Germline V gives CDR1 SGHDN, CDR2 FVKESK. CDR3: CASSFIAGTTDTQYF. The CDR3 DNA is TGTGCCAGCAGTTTTATAGCGGGGACCACAGATACGCAGTATTTT.

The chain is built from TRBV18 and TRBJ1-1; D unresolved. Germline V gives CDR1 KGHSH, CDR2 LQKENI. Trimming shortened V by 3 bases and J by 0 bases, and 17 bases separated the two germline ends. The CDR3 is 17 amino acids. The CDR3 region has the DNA TGTGCCAGCTCACCTCACTTCACCGGTATCATGAACACTGAAGCTTTCTTT. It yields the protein CASSPHFTGIMNTEAFF.

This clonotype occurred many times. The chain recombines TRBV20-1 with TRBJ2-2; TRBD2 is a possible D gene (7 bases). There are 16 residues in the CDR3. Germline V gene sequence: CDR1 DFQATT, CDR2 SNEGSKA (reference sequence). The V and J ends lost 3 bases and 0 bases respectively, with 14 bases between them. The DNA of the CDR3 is TGCAGTGCTAGTGCTGCGGGGGCAGCGAACACCGGGGAGCTGTTTTTT. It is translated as CSASAAGAANTGELFF.

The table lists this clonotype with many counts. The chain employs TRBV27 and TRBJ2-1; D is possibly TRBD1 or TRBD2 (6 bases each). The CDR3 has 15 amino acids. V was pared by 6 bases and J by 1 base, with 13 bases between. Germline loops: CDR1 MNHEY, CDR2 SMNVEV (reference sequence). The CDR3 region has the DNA TGTGCCAGCAGCCTAGGGGGGACTTCCTACAATGAGCAGTTCTTC. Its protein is CASSLGGTSYNEQFF.

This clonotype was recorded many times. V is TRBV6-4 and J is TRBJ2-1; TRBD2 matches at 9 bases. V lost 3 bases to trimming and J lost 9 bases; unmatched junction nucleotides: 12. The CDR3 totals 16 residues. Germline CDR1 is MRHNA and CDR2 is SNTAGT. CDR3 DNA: TGTGCCAGCAGTGAGTTGGCGGGAGGGCGCGGATCTGAGCAGTTCTTC. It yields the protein CASSELAGGRGSEQFF.

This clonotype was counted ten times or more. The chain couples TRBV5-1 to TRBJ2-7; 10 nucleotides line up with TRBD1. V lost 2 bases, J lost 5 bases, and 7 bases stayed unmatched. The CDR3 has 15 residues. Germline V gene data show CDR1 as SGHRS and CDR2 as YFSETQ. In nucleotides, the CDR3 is TGCGCCAGCAGCTTAAGACAGGGGGCTTCGGACGAGCAGTACTTC. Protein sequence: CASSLRQGASDEQYF.

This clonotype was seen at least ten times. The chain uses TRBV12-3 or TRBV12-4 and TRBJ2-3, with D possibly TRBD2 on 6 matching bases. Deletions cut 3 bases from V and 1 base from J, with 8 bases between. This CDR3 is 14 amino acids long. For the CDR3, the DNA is TGTGCCAGCAGTTTGGCTAGCGGCACAGATACGCAGTATTTT. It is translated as CASSLASGTDTQYF.

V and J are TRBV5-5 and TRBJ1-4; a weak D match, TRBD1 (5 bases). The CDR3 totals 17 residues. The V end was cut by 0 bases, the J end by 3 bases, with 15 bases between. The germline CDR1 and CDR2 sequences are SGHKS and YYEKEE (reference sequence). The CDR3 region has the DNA TGTGCCAGCAGCTTGGCTGGGGGTGACGCCTCTAATGAAAAACTGTTTTTT. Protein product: CASSLAGGDASNEKLFF.

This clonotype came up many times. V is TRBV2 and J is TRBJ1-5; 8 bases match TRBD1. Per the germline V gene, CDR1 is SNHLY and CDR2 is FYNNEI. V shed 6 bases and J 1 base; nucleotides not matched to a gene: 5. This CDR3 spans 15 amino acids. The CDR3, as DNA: TGTGCCAGCAGGGACAGGGTTAAAAGCAATCAGCCCCAGCATTTT. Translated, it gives CASRDRVKSNQPQHF. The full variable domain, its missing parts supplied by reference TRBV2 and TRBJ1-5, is EPEVTQTPSHQVTQMGQEVILRCVPISNHLYFYWYRQILGQKVEFLVSFYNNEISEKSEIFDDQFSVERPDGSNFTLKIRSTKLEDSAMYFCASRDRVKSNQPQHFGDGTRLSIL.

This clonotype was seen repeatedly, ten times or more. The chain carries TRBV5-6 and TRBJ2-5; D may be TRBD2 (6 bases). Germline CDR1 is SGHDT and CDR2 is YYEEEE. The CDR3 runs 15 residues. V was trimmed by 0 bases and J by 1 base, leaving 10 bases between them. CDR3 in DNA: TGTGCCAGCAGCTTGGCGCCCGGGAGCCAAGAGACCCAGTACTTC. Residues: CASSLAPGSQETQYF.

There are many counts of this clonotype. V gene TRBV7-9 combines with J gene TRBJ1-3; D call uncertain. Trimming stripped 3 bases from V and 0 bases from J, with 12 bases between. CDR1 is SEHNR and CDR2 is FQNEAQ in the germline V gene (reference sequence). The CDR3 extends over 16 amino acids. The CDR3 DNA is TGTGCCAGCAGCTTGGGCAGAGGGAGCTCTGGAAACACCATATATTTT. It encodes CASSLGRGSSGNTIYF.

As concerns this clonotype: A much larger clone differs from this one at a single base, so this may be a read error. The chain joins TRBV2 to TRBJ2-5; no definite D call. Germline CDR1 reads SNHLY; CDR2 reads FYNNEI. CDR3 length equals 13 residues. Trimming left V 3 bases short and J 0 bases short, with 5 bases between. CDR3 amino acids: CASSEGYQETQYF. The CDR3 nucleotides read TGTGCCAGCAGTGAGGGGTACCAAGAGACCCAGTACTTC.

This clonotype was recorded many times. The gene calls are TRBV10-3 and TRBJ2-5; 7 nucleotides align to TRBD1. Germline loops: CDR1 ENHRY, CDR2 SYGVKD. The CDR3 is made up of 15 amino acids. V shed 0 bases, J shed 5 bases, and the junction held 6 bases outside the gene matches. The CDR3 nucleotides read TGTGCCATCAGTGAGTCCGCCAGGGGGTTGGAGACCCAGTACTTC. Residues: CAISESARGLETQYF.

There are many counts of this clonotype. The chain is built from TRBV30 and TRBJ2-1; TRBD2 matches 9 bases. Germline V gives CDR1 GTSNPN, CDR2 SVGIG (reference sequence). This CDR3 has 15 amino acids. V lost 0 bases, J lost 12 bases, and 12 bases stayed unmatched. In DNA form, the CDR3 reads TGTGCCTGGAGTGTAAGTGTTAGCGGGAGTATGCGGCAGTTCTTC. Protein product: CAWSVSVSGSMRQFF. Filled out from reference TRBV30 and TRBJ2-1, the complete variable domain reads SQTIHQWPATLVQPVGSPLSLECTVEGTSNPNLYWYRQAAGRGLQLLFYSVGIGQISSEVPQNLSASRPQDRQFILSSKKLLLSDSGFYLCAWSVSVSGSMRQFFGPGTRLTVL.

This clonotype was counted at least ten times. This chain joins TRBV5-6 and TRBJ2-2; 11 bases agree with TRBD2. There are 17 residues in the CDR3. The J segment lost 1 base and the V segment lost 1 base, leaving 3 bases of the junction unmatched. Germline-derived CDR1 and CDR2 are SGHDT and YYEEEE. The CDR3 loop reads CASSLLLAGGNTGELFF. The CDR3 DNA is TGTGCCAGCAGCTTGCTCCTAGCGGGGGGGAACACCGGGGAGCTGTTTTTT.

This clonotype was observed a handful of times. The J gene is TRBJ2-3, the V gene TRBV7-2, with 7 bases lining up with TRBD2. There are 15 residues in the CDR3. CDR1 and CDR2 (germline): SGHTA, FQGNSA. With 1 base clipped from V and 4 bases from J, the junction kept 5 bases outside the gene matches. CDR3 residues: CASSLDLAGADTQYF. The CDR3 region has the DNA TGTGCCAGCAGCTTAGATTTAGCGGGCGCAGATACGCAGTATTTT.

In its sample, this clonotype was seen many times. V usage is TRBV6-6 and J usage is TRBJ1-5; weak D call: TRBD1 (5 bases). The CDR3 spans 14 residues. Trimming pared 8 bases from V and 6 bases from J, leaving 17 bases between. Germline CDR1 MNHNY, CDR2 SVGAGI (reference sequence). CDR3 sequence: CASVQGIRSQPQHF. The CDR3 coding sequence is TGTGCCAGCGTCCAGGGAATACGAAGTCAGCCCCAGCATTTT.

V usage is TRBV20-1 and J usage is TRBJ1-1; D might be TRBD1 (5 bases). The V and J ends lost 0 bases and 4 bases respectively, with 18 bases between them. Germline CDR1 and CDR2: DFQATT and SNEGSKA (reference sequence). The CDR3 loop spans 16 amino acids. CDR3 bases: TGCAGTGCTAGAGACAACCGGGGCTCCGATCTCACTGAAGCTTTCTTT. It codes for CSARDNRGSDLTEAFF.